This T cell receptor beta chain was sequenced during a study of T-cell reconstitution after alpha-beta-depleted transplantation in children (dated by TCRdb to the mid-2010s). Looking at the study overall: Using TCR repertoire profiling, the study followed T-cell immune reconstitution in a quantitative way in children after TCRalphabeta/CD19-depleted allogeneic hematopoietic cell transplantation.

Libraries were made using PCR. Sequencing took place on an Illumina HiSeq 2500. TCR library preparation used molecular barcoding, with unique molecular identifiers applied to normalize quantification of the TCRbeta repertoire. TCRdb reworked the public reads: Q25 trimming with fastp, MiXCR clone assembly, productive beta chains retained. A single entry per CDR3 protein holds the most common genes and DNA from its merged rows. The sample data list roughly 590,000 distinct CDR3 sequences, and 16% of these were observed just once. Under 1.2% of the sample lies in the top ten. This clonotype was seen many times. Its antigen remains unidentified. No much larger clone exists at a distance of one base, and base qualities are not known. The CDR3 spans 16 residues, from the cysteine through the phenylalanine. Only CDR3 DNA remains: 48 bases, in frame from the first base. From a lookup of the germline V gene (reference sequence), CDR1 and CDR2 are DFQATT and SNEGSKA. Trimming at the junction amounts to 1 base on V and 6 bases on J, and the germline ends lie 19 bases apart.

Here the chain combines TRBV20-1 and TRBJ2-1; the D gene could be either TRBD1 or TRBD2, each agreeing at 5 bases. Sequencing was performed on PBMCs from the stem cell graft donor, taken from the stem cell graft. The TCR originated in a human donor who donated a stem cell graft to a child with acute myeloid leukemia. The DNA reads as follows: TGCAGTGCTAGAGTCAGAGGGGACCTATCGATCAATGAGCAGTTCTTC. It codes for CSARVRGDLSINEQFF.